This TCR beta chain was identified during a study of beta chain features in type 1 diabetes. Whole-study context: Some 110 million sorted cells were examined across all samples.

This CDR3 has 15 amino acids. V lost 2 bases, J lost 3 bases, and 6 bases stayed unmatched. Germline loops: CDR1 MDHEN, CDR2 SYDVKM. Sequencing targeted expressed TCRB transcripts, as all isolated RNA had been reverse transcribed. Data came from immunoSEQ multiplex PCR; TCRdb stores just in-frame clones and leaves some out. The sample consists of about 160,000 clones, approximately 7.9% of them appearing once. Study results and caveats: For patients and controls alike, PCR might favor shorter templates to the same degree. Whether TCRB rearrangement is influenced by HLA type was left unresolved in this analysis. Type 1 diabetes patients showed a moderate but significant shortening of TCRB CDR3s in all four CD4+ subsets. Individuals with type 1 diabetes displayed fewer insertions and more deletions at VDJ junctions.

A remark on this clone: Its target is unknown.

This chain uses TRBV28 with TRBJ2-7, with TRBD2 identical over 8 bases. This TCR derives from a man aged 18 to 30 with type 1 diabetes. Sequencing used central memory CD4+ T cells from blood. The chain's CDR3 is CASSLGAGGVYEQYF. The CDR3, as DNA: TGTGCCAGCAGTTTAGGGGCCGGGGGGGTCTACGAGCAGTACTTC.